This is a list of T cell receptor beta chains from one sample in a study of blood T cell repertoires in COVID-19. The method was immunoSEQ multiplex PCR; TCRdb's version includes in-frame clones alone and lacks a portion of them. The table lists about 250,000 clones, roughly 77% of them singletons. What was sequenced was peripheral blood. The receptors originated from a woman older than 75 with acute or convalescent COVID-19. The CDR3 runs from the conserved cysteine through the conserved F or W. A D gene is named only where the DNA matches it firmly. The listing skips clone size in some rows; elsewhere it reads once, few, many or a size class.

clone_size	v_call	j_call	d_call	cdr3_aa	cdr3_nt
.	TRBV7-2	TRBJ2-3	TRBD2	CASSLLLAGITDTQYF	TGTGCCAGCAGCTTACTACTAGCGGGGATTACAGATACGCAGTATTTT
.	TRBV3-1/TRBV3-2	TRBJ1-1	.	CASSQAGTMNTEAFF	TGTGCCAGCAGCCAAGCTGGGACTATGAACACTGAAGCTTTCTTT
.	TRBV7-2	TRBJ2-2	TRBD1	CASSLVTGRTGELFF	TGTGCCAGCAGCCTCGTGACAGGGCGGACCGGGGAGCTGTTTTTT
.	TRBV2	TRBJ2-5	.	CASRIGGQETQYF	TGTGCCAGCCGGATCGGGGGTCAAGAGACCCAGTACTTC
once	TRBV9	TRBJ2-5	.	CASSSGLRAGQETQYF	TGTGCCAGCAGCAGCGGGCTCCGGGCGGGGCAAGAGACCCAGTACTTC
.	TRBV5-1	TRBJ2-7	TRBD1	CASSAGQGAFYEQYF	TGCGCCAGCAGCGCGGGACAGGGGGCCTTCTACGAGCAGTACTTC
.	TRBV6-2/TRBV6-3	TRBJ1-5	.	CASSSIAGNQPQHF	TGTGCCAGCAGTTCCATAGCAGGCAATCAGCCCCAGCATTTT
.	TRBV30	TRBJ1-6	TRBD1	CAWKRDRVPNSPLHF	TGTGCCTGGAAGAGGGACAGAGTTCCTAATTCACCCCTCCACTTT
.	TRBV19	TRBJ1-4	.	CASSKPPRVTNEKLFF	TGTGCCAGTAGTAAACCCCCCCGGGTAACTAATGAAAAACTGTTTTTT
.	TRBV3-1/TRBV3-2	TRBJ1-2	.	CASSPLTGTGYTF	TGTGCCAGCAGCCCCTTAACAGGTACCGGCTACACCTTC
.	TRBV29-1	TRBJ1-1	.	CSASLQGNTEAFF	TGCAGCGCCTCCCTACAGGGGAACACTGAAGCTTTCTTT
.	TRBV2	TRBJ2-7	TRBD1	CASSDDRVGSYEQYF	TGTGCCAGCAGTGACGACAGGGTCGGGTCCTACGAGCAGTACTTC
.	TRBV19	TRBJ2-3	.	CASSMGGRDTQYF	TGTGCCAGTAGTATGGGGGGAAGGGATACGCAGTATTTT
.	TRBV6-2/TRBV6-3	TRBJ2-1	TRBD2	CASSYPIIGLVAYNEQFF	TGTGCCAGCAGTTACCCGATAATCGGACTAGTCGCCTACAATGAGCAGTTCTTC
.	TRBV19	TRBJ2-7	.	CASRGAGSYEQYF	TGTGCCAGTAGGGGAGCGGGCTCCTACGAGCAGTACTTC
.	TRBV2	TRBJ2-2	.	CASTRQTTGELFF	TGTGCCAGCACCAGACAGACCACCGGGGAGCTGTTTTTT
.	TRBV25-1	TRBJ2-1	.	CASSDSGVLYNEQFF	TGTGCCAGCAGTGATTCGGGGGTACTCTACAATGAGCAGTTCTTC
.	TRBV5-4	TRBJ2-5	TRBD1	CASSLGGTGAETQYF	TGTGCCAGCAGCTTGGGTGGGACAGGGGCAGAGACCCAGTACTTC
.	TRBV11-2	TRBJ2-3	.	CASSSQIHTDTQYF	TGTGCCAGCAGCTCTCAGATTCACACAGATACGCAGTATTTT
.	TRBV19	TRBJ2-2	TRBD2	CASTRGGGTGELFF	TGTGCCAGTACCCGGGGGGGCGGCACCGGGGAGCTGTTTTTT
few	TRBV15	TRBJ1-4	TRBD1	CATKLGTVNEKLFF	TGTGCCACCAAGCTAGGGACAGTTAATGAAAAACTGTTTTTT
.	TRBV2	TRBJ2-3	.	CASSDRGHTDTQYF	TGTGCCAGCAGTGACAGGGGCCACACAGATACGCAGTATTTT
.	TRBV6-5	TRBJ1-5	.	CASRAPGDSNQPQHF	TGTGCCAGCAGAGCCCCAGGGGATAGCAATCAGCCCCAGCATTTT
many	TRBV30	TRBJ2-2	TRBD1	CAGRQGRTGELFF	TGTGCCGGAAGACAGGGCCGAACCGGGGAGCTGTTTTTT
.	TRBV9	TRBJ2-5	.	CASSAAGSQETQYF	TGTGCCAGCAGCGCCGCGGGTTCCCAAGAGACCCAGTACTTC
.	TRBV5-4	TRBJ2-7	.	CASSPISLNSTSYEQYF	TGTGCCAGCAGCCCCATCTCGTTGAATTCTACTTCCTACGAGCAGTACTTC